This T cell receptor (beta chain) was documented in a study of CD8 T cells in Susac syndrome. The CDR3 extends over 13 amino acids. A quantity of roughly 0.5 to 1 ug RNA underwent reverse transcription using random hexamers. TCRdb independently ran MiXCR on the immunoSEQ multiplex PCR reads; one entry per CDR3 protein. The sample includes some 140,000 distinct CDR3 sequences, 91% of them seen just once. This TCR was recovered from a human donor with multiple sclerosis. Source material: CD8+ T cells from PBMCs. The rearrangement uses TRBV12-3 or TRBV12-4 and TRBJ2-5; the match to TRBD2 covers 13 bases. The last part of the DNA fits TRBJ2-1 better; the J call may be wrong. The CDR3: CASRSGTSGTQFF. The CDR3 bases are TGTGCCAGCAGGTCCGGGACTAGCGGGACCCAGTTCTTC.